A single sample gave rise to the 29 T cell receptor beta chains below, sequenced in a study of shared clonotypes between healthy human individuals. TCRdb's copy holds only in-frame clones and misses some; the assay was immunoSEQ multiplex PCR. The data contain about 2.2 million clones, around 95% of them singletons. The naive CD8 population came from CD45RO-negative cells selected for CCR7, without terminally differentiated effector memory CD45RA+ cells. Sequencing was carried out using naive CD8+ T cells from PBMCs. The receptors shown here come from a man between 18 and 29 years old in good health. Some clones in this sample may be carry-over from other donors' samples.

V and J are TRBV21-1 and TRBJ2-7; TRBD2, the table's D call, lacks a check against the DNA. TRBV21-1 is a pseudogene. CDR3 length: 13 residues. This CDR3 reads CASRAEGGNEQYF. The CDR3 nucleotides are TGTGCCAGCAGGGCTGAGGGAGGGAACGAGCAGTACTTC.

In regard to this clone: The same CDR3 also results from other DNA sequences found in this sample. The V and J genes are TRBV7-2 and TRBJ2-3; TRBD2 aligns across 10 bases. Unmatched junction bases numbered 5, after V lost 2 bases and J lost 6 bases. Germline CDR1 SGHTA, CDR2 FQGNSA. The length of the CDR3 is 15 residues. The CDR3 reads CASSLLAGVADTQYF. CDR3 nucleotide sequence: TGTGCCAGCAGCTTACTAGCGGGAGTCGCCGATACGCAGTATTTT. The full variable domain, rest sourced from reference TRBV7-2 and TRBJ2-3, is GAGVSQSPSNKVTEKGKDVELRCDPISGHTALYWYRQSLGQGLEFLIYFQGNSAPDKSGLPSDRFSAERTGGSVSTLTIQRTQQEDSAVYLCASSLLAGVADTQYFGPGTRLTVL.

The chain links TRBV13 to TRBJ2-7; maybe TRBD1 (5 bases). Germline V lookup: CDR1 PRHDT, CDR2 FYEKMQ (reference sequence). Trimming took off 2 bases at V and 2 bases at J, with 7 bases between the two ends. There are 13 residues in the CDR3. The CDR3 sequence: CASSLRTTYEQYF. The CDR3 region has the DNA TGTGCCAGCAGCTTACGGACAACCTACGAGCAGTACTTC. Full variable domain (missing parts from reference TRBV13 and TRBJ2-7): AAGVIQSPRHLIKEKRETATLKCYPIPRHDTVYWYQQGPGQDPQFLISFYEKMQSDKGSIPDRFSAQQFSDYHSELNMSSLELGDSALYFCASSLRTTYEQYFGPGTRLTVT.

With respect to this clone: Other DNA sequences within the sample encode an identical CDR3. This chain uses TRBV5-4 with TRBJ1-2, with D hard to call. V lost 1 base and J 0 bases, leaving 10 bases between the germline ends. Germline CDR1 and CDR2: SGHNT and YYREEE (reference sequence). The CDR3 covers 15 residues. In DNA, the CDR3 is TGTGCCAGCAGCTTGAAAAGAGAAACTAACTATGGCTACACCTTC. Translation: CASSLKRETNYGYTF.

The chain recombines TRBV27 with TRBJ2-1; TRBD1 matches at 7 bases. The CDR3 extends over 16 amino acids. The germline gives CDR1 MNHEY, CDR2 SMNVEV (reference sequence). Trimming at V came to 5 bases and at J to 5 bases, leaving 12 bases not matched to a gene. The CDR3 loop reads CASSPSRGPIDNEQFF. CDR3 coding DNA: TGTGCCAGCAGTCCTTCAAGGGGGCCCATAGACAATGAGCAGTTCTTC.

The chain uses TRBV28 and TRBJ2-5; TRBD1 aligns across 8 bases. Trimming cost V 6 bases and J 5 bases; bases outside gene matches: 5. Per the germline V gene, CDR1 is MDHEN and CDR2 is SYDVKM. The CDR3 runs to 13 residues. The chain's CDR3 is CASRTGALETQYF. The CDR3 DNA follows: TGTGCCAGCAGGACAGGGGCTCTCGAGACCCAGTACTTC.

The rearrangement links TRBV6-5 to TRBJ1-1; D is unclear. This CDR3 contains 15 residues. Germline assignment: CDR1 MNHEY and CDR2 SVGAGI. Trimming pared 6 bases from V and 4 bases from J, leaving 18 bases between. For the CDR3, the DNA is TGTGCCAGCAGCTCCGGACCAAGAGGCCGCACTGAAGCTTTCTTT. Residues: CASSSGPRGRTEAFF.

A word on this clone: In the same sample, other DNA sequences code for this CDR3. This chain's CDR3 is CASSFGLFYEQYF. The CDR3 DNA reads TGTGCCAGCAGTTTTGGACTATTCTACGAGCAGTACTTC. The rearrangement uses TRBV27 and TRBJ2-7, with D possibly matching TRBD2 (6 bases). Germline loops: CDR1 MNHEY, CDR2 SMNVEV (reference sequence). Trimming took off 3 bases at V and 3 bases at J, with 9 bases between the two ends. The CDR3 contains 13 residues.

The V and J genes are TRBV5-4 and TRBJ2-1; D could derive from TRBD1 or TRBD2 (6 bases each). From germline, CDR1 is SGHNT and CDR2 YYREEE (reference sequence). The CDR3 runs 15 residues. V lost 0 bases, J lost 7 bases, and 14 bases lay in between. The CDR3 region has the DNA TGTGCCAGCAGCTTGGAGGAGGGACATTGGAATGAGCAGTTCTTC. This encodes CASSLEEGHWNEQFF.

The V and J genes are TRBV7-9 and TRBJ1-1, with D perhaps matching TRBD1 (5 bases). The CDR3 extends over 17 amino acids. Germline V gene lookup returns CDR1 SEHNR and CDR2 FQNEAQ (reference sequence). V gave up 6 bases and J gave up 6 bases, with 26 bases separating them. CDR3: CASRPLRVTAGGPEAFF. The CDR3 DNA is TGTGCCAGCAGACCACTTAGGGTGACAGCCGGCGGGCCTGAAGCTTTCTTT.

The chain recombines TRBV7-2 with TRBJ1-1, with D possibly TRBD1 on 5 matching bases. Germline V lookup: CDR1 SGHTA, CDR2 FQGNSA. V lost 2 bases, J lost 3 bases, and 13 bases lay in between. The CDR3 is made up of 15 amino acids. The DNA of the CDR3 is TGTGCCAGCAGCTTATGGAGGGGAGTCGACACTGAAGCTTTCTTT. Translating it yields CASSLWRGVDTEAFF.

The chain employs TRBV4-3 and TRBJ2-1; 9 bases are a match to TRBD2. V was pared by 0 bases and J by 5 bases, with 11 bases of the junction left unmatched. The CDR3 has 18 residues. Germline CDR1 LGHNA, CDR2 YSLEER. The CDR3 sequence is CASSQDHRVQRGDNEQFF. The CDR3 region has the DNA TGCGCCAGCAGCCAAGATCACCGGGTTCAGCGGGGGGACAATGAGCAGTTCTTC.

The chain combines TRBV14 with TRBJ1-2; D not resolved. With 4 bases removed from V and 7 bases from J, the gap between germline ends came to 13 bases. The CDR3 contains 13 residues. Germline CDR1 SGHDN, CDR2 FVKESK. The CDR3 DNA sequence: TGTGCCAGCAGCCCAATACGGCGGTTTGGCTACACCTTC. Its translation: CASSPIRRFGYTF.

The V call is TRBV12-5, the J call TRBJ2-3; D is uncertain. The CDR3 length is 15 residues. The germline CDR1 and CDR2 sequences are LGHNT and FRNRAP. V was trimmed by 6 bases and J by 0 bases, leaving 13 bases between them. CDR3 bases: TGTGCTAGTGGGGGGTTCGTTTCTAGCACAGATACGCAGTATTTT. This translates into CASGGFVSSTDTQYF.

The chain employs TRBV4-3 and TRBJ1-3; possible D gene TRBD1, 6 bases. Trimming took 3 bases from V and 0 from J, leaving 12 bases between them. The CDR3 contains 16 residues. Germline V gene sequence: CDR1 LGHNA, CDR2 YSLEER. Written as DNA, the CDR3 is TGCGCCAGCAGCCAGGACAGCCCTAACTCTGGAAACACCATATATTTT. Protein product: CASSQDSPNSGNTIYF.

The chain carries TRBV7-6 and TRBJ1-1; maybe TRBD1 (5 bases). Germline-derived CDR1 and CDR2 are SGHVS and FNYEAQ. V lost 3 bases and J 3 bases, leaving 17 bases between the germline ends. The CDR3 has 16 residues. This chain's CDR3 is CASSFPQGRSDTEAFF. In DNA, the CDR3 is TGTGCCAGCAGCTTTCCTCAGGGTAGGTCCGACACTGAAGCTTTCTTT.

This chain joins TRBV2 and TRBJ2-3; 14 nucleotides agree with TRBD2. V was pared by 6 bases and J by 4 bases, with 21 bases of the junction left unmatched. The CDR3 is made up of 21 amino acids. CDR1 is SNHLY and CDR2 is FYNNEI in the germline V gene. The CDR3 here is CASRLKRIGLAGGHGADTQYF. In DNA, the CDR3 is TGTGCCAGCAGACTCAAAAGGATAGGACTAGCGGGAGGCCATGGAGCAGATACGCAGTATTTT. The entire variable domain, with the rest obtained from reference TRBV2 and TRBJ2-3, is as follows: EPEVTQTPSHQVTQMGQEVILRCVPISNHLYFYWYRQILGQKVEFLVSFYNNEISEKSEIFDDQFSVERPDGSNFTLKIRSTKLEDSAMYFCASRLKRIGLAGGHGADTQYFGPGTRLTVL.

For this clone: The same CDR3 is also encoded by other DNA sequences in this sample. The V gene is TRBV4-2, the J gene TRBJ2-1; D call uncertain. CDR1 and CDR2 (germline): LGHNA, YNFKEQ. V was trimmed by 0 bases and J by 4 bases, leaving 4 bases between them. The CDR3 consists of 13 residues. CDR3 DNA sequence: TGTGCCAGCAGCCAAGAACCTTACAATGAGCAGTTCTTC. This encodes CASSQEPYNEQFF.

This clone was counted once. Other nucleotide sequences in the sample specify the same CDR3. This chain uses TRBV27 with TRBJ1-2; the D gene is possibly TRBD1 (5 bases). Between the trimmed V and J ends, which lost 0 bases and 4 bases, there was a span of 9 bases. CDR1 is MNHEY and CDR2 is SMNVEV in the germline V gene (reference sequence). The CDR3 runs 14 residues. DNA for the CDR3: TGTGCCAGCAGTTTATCTGGGGCCTCCTATGGCTACACCTTC. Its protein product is CASSLSGASYGYTF.

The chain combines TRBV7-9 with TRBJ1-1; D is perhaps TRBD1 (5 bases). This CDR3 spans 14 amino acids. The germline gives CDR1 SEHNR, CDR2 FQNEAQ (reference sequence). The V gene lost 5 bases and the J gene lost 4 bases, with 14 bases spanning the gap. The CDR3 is CASSPEGRGTEAFF. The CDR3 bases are TGTGCCAGCAGCCCAGAGGGTAGGGGCACTGAAGCTTTCTTT.

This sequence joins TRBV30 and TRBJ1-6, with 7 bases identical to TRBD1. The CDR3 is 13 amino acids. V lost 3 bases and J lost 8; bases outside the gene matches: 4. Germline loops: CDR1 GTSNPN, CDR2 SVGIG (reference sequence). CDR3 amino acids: CAWSLTGDSPLHF. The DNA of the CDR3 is TGTGCCTGGAGCCTTACAGGGGATTCACCCCTCCACTTT.

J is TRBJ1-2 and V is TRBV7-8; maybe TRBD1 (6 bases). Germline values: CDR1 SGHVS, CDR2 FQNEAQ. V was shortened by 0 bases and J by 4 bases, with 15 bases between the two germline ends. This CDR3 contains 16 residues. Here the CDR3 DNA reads TGTGCCAGCAGCTTAGCTGATACAGGGCAGGTCTATGGCTACACCTTC. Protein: CASSLADTGQVYGYTF.

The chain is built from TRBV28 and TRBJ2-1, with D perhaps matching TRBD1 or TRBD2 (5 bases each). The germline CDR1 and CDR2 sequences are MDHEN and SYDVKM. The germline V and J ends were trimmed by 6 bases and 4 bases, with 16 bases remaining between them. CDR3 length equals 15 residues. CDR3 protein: CASRKGTTRYNEQFF. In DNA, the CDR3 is TGTGCCAGCAGGAAAGGGACCACCAGATACAATGAGCAGTTCTTC.

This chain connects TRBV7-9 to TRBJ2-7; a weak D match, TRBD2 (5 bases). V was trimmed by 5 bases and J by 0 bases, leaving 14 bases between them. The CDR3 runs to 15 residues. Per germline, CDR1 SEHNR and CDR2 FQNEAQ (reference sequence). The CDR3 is CASSPAGQFSYEQYF. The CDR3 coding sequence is TGTGCCAGCAGCCCTGCGGGTCAGTTCTCCTACGAGCAGTACTTC.

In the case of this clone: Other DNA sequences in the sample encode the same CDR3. Written as DNA, the CDR3 is TGTGCCAGCAGCGTGGGTGGGACTAGCGGGAATGAGCAGTTCTTC. The encoded protein is CASSVGGTSGNEQFF. The chain is built from TRBV9 and TRBJ2-1, with 12 bases aligning to TRBD2. With 2 bases clipped from V and 7 bases from J, the junction kept 4 bases outside the gene matches. This CDR3 has 15 amino acids. Germline V gene sequence: CDR1 SGDLS, CDR2 YYNGEE.

The chain's CDR3 is CASSPALSNQPQHF. In DNA form, the CDR3 reads TGTGCCAGCAGCCCGGCGCTTAGCAATCAGCCCCAGCATTTT. This rearrangement joins TRBV7-9 to TRBJ1-5, with D hard to call. The ends were cut back, 5 bases at V and 0 bases at J, with 8 bases in the middle. Germline CDR1 SEHNR, CDR2 FQNEAQ (reference sequence). The CDR3 has 14 amino acids.

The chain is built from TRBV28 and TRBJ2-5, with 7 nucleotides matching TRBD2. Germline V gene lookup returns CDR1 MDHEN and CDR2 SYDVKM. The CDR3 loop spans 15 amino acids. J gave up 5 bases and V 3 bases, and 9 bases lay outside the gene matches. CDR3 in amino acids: CASSFRTRSYETQYF. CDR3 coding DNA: TGTGCCAGCAGTTTCAGGACTAGATCGTATGAGACCCAGTACTTC.

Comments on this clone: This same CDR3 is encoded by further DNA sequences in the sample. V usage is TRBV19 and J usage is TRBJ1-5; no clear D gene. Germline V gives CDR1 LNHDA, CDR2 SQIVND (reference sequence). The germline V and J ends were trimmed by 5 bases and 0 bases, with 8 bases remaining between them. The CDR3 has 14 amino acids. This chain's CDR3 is CASSPRGSNQPQHF. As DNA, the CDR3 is TGTGCCAGTAGTCCCCGGGGTAGCAATCAGCCCCAGCATTTT.

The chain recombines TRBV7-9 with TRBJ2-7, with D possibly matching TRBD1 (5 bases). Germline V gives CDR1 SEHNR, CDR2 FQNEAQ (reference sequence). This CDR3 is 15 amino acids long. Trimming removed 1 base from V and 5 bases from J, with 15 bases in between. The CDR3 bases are TGTGCCAGCAGCTTAGATTCAGGGTTGTTCCACGAGCAGTACTTC. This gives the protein CASSLDSGLFHEQYF.